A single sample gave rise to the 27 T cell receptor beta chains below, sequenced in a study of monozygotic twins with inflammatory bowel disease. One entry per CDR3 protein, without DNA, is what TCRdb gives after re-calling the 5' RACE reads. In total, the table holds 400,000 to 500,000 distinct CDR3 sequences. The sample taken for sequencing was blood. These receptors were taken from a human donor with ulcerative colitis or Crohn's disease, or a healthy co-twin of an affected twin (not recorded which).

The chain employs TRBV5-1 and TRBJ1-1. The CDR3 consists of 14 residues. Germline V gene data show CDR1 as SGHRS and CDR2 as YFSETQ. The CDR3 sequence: CASRRSGSETEAFF.

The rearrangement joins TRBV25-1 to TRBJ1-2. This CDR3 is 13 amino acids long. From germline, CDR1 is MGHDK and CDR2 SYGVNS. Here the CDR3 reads CASSRSGSRGYTF.

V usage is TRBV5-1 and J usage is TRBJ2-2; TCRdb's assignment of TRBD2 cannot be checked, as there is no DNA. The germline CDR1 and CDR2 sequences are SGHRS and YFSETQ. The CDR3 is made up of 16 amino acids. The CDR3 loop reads CASSLDVTSVTGELFF.

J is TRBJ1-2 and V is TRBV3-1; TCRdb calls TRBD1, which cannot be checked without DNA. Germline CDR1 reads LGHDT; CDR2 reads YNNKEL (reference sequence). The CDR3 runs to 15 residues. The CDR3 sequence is CASSQDARGRNGYTF.

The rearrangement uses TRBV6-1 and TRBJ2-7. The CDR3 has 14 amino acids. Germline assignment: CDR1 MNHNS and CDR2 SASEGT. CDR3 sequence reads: CASTPMGGLYEQYF.

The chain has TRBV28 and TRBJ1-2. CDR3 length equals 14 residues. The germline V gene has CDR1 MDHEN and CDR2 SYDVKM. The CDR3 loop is CASSIEGPNYGYTF.

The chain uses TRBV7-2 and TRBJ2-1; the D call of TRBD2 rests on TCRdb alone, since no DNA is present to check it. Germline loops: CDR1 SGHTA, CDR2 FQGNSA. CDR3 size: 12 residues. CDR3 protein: CASSLGLSQGFF.

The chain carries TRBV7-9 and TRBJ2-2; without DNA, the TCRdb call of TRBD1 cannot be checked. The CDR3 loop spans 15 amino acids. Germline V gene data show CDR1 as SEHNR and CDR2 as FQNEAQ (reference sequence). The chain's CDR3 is CASSPPQGYTGELFF.

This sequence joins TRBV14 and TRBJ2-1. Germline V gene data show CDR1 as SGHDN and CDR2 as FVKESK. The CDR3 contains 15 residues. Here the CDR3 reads CASSQDFWRNNEQFF. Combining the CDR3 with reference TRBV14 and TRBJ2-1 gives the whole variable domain EAGVTQFPSHSVIEKGQTVTLRCDPISGHDNLYWYRRVMGKEIKFLLHFVKESKQDESGMPNNRFLAERTGGTYSTLKVQPAELEDSGVYFCASSQDFWRNNEQFFGPGTRLTVL.

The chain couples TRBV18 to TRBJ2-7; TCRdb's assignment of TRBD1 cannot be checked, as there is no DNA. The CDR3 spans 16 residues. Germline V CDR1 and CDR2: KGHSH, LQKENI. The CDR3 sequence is CASSPIGDRSSYEQYF.

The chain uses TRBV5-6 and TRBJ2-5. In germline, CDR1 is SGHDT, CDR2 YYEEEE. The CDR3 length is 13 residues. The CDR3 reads CASREVTQETQYF.

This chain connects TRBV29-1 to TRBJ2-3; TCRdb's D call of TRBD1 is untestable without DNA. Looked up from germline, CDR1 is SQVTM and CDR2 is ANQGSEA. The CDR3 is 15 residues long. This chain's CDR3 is CSVNDRVGGTDTQYF.

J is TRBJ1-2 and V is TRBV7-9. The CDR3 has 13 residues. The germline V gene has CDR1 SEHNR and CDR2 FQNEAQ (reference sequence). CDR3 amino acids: CASSKDSNYGYTF. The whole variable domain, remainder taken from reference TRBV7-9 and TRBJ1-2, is DTGVSQNPRHKITKRGQNVTFRCDPISEHNRLYWYRQTLGQGPEFLTYFQNEAQLEKSRLLSDRFSAERPKGSFSTLEIQRTEQGDSAMYLCASSKDSNYGYTFGSGTRLTVV.

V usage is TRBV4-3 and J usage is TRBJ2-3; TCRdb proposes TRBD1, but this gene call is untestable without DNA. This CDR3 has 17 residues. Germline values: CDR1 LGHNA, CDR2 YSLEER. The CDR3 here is CASSQEGTGNGPDTQYF.

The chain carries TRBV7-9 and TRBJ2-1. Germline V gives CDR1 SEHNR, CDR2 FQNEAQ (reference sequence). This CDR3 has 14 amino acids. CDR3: CASSGLWSYNEQFF. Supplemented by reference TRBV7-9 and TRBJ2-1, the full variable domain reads DTGVSQNPRHKITKRGQNVTFRCDPISEHNRLYWYRQTLGQGPEFLTYFQNEAQLEKSRLLSDRFSAERPKGSFSTLEIQRTEQGDSAMYLCASSGLWSYNEQFFGPGTRLTVL.

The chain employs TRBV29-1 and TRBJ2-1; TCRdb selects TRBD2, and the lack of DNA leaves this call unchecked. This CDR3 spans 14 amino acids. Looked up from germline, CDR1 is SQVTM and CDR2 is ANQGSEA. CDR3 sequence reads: CSVAPGLPSYEQFF.

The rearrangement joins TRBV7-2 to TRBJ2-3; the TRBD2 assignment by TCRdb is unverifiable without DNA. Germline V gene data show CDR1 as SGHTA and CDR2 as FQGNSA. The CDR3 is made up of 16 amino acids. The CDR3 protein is CASSLAPAGGVDTQYF.

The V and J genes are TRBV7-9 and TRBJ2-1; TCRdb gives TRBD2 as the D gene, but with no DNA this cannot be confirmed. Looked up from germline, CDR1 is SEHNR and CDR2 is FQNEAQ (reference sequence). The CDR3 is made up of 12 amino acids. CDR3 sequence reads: CASTLHRDEQFF.

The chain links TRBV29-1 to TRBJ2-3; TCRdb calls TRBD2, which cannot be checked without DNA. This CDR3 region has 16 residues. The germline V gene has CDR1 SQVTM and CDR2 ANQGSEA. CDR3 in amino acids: CSVDRVAGGIGDTQYF.

The CDR3 sequence is CSASPPSGYNEQFF. This chain joins TRBV20-1 and TRBJ2-1; TCRdb returns TRBD1, unconfirmable since there is no DNA. CDR1 is DFQATT, CDR2 SNEGSKA, per germline (reference sequence). The CDR3 is 14 amino acids.

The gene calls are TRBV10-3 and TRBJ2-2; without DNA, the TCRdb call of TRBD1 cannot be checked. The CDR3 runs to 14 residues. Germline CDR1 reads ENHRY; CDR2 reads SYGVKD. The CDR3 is CAISAARDTGELFF.

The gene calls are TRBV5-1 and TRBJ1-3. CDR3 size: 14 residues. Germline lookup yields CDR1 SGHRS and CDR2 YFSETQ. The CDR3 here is CASSPGVSGNTIYF.

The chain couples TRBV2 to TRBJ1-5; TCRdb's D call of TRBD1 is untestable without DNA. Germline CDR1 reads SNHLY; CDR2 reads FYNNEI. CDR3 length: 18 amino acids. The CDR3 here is CASSAGDRGRVLGQPQHF.

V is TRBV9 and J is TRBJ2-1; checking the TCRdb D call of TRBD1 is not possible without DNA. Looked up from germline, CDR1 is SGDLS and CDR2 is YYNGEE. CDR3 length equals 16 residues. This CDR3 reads CASSVAHGQGSNEQFF.

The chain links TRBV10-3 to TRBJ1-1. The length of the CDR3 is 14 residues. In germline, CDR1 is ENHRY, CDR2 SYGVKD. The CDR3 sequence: CAISESRGNPEAFF.

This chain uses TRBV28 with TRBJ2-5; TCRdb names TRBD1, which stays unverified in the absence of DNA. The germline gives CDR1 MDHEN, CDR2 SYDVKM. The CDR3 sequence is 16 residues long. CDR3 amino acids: CASSPLGNRGKETQYF.

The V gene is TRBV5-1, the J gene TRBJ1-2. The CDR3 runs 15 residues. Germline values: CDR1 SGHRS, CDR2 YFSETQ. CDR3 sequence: CASSLPQGRKDGYTF. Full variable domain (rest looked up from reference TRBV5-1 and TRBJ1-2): KAGVTQTPRYLIKTRGQQVTLSCSPISGHRSVSWYQQTPGQGLQFLFEYFSETQRNKGNFPGRFSGRQFSNSRSEMNVSTLELGDSALYLCASSLPQGRKDGYTFGSGTRLTVV.